Listed below are T cell receptor beta chains from one sample, sequenced in a study of siplizumab effects on memory and regulatory T cells. Libraries were prepared by immunoSEQ multiplex PCR; TCRdb keeps only in-frame clonotypes and omits some of them. The sample shows 17,000 or so clones, 35% to 55% of them seen only once. Their antigen targets remain unknown. Material for sequencing was CFSE-low (dividing) CD4+ T cells sorted from an allogeneic mixed lymphocyte reaction. The receptors come from a human donor in good health; the cells came from an allogeneic mixed lymphocyte reaction. Each CDR3 is given with its conserved first and last residue. D genes are given only for firm matches. Size tells how often a clone was seen (once, few, many) or the class of an expanded clone, and some rows leave it out.

CDR3	D	size	V	J
CASSPLDLEVEQYF	NA	NA	TRBV18	TRBJ2-7
CAISEGPADTQYF	NA	few	TRBV10-3	TRBJ2-3
CASMEQTETEAFF	NA	NA	TRBV2	TRBJ1-1
CASSPALFYYGYTF	NA	few	TRBV5-1	TRBJ1-2
CASNLAGPPKMSTQYF	TRBD2	few	TRBV10-1	TRBJ2-5
CASSVNGAGGPTDTQYF	TRBD2	NA	TRBV6-1	TRBJ2-3
CASTLSRDGSPLHF	NA	medium-sized	TRBV5-5	TRBJ1-6
CASSLGGWSNQPQHF	NA	NA	TRBV6-5	TRBJ1-5
CASSYQGLGQYF	NA	NA	TRBV6-5	TRBJ2-7
CASSRLAGGYEQFF	TRBD2	NA	TRBV28	TRBJ2-1
CSVDRLMNTEAFF	NA	large	TRBV29-1	TRBJ1-1
CASSDQPSGGLYEQYF	TRBD2	NA	TRBV6-1	TRBJ2-7
CASRTPPGDSGANVLTF	NA	few	TRBV19	TRBJ2-6
CSVDRTGGQEATEAFF	TRBD1	NA	TRBV29-1	TRBJ1-1
CASSRDSNQPQHF	NA	NA	TRBV7-9	TRBJ1-5
CASSRDSYEQYF	NA	once	TRBV5-4	TRBJ2-7
CASSPHPGELFF	NA	NA	TRBV5-5	TRBJ2-2
CASSPSRSEQYF	NA	NA	TRBV4-2	TRBJ2-7
CASSPGGFYGYTF	TRBD1	NA	TRBV6-6	TRBJ1-2
CASSTSTPTGGGANVLTF	NA	NA	TRBV4-2	TRBJ2-6
CAWKLGFGFYGYTF	NA	few	TRBV30	TRBJ1-2
CASSRAGVYEQYF	NA	few	TRBV28	TRBJ2-7
CASSYERGTAGYGYTF	TRBD1	few	TRBV6-5	TRBJ1-2
CSGLRTGGTEAFF	NA	few	TRBV29-1	TRBJ1-1
CASSGTGGYNSPLHF	TRBD1	NA	TRBV9	TRBJ1-6
CATSRKIRTSGGRADTQYF	TRBD2	few	TRBV15	TRBJ2-3
CASSLSLNNEQFF	NA	NA	TRBV7-2	TRBJ2-1
CASSSVGASSTEAFF	NA	NA	TRBV5-1	TRBJ1-1
CASSWGQGSDTQYF	NA	NA	TRBV11-3	TRBJ2-3
CASSQTRTSTDTQYF	NA	NA	TRBV6-5	TRBJ2-3
CSGRVNTEAFF	NA	NA	TRBV20-1	TRBJ1-1
CAISDGGRETQYF	NA	NA	TRBV10-3	TRBJ2-5
CASSPSAVLSTDTQYF	NA	NA	TRBV5-1	TRBJ2-3
CASSQASTSGGSTDTQYF	TRBD2	NA	TRBV4-3	TRBJ2-3
CASSFRGSSYEQYF	NA	medium-sized	TRBV5-4	TRBJ2-7
CASSSATYSGEQYF	NA	NA	TRBV5-1	TRBJ2-7
CAISEQAFYGYTF	NA	few	TRBV10-3	TRBJ1-2
CASSFWLGQSEAFF	NA	few	TRBV27	TRBJ1-1
CASSRTGDSTEAFF	TRBD1	NA	TRBV7-4	TRBJ1-1
CASSLSGGQTQYF	TRBD2	NA	TRBV7-9	TRBJ2-5
CASSEWLSGTTDTQYF	NA	NA	TRBV6-1	TRBJ2-3
CASSSGLGDTQYF	TRBD2	medium-sized	TRBV5-1	TRBJ2-3
CASSPPERGVYEQYF	TRBD2	NA	TRBV18	TRBJ2-7
CASSQSSREGPAKNIQYF	TRBD2	NA	TRBV23-1	TRBJ2-4